This T cell receptor (beta chain) was retrieved from a study of identifying expanded T cells in peripheral blood. On this clone itself: Antigen unknown.

General study points: Differentially abundant clones: about 1.2 between replicates, around 16 at around 15 days, 19 to 20 at four. Roughly two-week clone count variance significantly increased as total template count grew.

Healthy donors had no documented immune events, such as infections, while sampled. Generated by immunoSEQ multiplex PCR, the TCRdb table keeps only in-frame clones and is missing some. The sample holds around 47,000 clones, 65% to 90% seen once. The length of the CDR3 is 14 residues. The germline V gene has CDR1 SEHNR and CDR2 FQNEAQ (reference sequence). The ends were cut back, 7 bases at V and 1 base at J, with 12 bases in the middle. This rearrangement joins TRBV7-9 to TRBJ2-3; D is possibly TRBD1 or TRBD2 (5 bases each). The source is a person aged 18-70 years in good health. Sequencing was done on a sample of blood. The DNA for the CDR3 is TGTGCCAGCAACACGGGACGCCGCACAGATACGCAGTATTTT. This gives the protein CASNTGRRTDTQYF.